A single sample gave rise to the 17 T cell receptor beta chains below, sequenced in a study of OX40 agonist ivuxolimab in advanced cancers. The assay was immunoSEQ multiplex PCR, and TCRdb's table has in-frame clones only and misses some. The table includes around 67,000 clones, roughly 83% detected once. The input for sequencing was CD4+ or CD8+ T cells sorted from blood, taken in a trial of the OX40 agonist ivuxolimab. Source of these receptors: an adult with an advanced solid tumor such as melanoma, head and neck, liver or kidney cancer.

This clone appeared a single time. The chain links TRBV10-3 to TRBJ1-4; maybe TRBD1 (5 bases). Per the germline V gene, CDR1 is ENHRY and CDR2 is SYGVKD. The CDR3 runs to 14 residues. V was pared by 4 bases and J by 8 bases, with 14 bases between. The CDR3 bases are TGTGCCATCAGTGGTCACGCTAAGGGGGAAAAACTGTTTTTT. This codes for CAISGHAKGEKLFF.

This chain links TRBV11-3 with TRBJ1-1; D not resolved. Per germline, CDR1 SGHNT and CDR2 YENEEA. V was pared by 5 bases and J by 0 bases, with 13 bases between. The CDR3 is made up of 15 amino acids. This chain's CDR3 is CASSPPLGMNTEAFF. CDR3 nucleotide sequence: TGTGCCAGCAGCCCCCCCCTAGGGATGAACACTGAAGCTTTCTTT.

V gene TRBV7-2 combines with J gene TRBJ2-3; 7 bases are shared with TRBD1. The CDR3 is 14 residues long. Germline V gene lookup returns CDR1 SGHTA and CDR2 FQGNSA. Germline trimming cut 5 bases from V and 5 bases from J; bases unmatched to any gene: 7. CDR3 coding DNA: TGTGCCAGCAGCAAAACAGGGGAGATAGATACGCAGTATTTT. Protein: CASSKTGEIDTQYF.

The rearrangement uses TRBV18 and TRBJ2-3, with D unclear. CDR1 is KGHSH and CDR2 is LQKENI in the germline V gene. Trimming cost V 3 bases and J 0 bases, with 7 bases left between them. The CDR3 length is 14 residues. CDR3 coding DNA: TGTGCCAGCTCACCTTCCGTTAGCACAGATACGCAGTATTTT. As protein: CASSPSVSTDTQYF. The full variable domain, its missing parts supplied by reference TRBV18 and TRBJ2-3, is NAGVMQNPRHLVRRRGQEARLRCSPMKGHSHVYWYRQLPEEGLKFMVYLQKENIIDESGMPKERFSAEFPKEGPSILRIQQVVRGDSAAYFCASSPSVSTDTQYFGPGTRLTVL.

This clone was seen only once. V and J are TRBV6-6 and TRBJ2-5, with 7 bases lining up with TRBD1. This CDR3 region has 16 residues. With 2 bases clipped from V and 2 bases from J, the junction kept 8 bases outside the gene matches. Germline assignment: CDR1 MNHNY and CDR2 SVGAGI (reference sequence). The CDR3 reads CASSYPAGQDQETQYF. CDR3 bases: TGTGCCAGCAGTTACCCCGCCGGACAGGATCAAGAGACCCAGTACTTC.

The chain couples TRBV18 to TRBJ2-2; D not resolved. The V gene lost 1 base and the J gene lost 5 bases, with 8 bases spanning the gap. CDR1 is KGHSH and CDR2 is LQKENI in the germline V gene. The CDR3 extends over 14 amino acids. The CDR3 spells CASSPLADTGELFF. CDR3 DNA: TGTGCCAGCTCACCACTGGCAGATACCGGGGAGCTGTTTTTT.

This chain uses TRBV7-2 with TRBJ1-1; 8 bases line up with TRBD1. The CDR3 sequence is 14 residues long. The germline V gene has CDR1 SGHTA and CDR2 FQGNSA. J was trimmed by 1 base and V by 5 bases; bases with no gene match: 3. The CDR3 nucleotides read TGTGCCAGCAGCCGGGGACAGGCGAACACTGAAGCTTTCTTT. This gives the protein CASSRGQANTEAFF.

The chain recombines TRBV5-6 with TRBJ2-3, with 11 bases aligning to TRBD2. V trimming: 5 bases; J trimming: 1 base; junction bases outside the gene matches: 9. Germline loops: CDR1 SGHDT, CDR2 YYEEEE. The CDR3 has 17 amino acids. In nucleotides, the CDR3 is TGTGCCAGCAGTTTGACTAGCGGGGTCTGGGGCACAGATACGCAGTATTTT. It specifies CASSLTSGVWGTDTQYF.

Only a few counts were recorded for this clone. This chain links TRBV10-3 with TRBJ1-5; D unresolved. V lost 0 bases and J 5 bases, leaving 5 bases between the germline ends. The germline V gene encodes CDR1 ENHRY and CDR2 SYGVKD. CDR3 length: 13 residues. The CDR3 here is CAISESGDQPQHF. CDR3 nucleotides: TGTGCCATCAGTGAGTCTGGGGATCAGCCCCAGCATTTT.

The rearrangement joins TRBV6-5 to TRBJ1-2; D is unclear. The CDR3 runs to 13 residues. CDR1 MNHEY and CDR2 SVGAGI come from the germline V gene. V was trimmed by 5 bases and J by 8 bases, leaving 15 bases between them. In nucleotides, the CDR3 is TGTGCCAGCAGTCTAAATGGTGCCGGAGGCTACACCTTC. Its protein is CASSLNGAGGYTF.

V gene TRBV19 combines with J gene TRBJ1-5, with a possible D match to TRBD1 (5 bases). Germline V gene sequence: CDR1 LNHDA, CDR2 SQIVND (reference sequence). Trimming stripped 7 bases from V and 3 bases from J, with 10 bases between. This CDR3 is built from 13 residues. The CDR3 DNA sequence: TGTGCCAGTACAGGGCAAAACAATCAGCCCCAGCATTTT. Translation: CASTGQNNQPQHF.

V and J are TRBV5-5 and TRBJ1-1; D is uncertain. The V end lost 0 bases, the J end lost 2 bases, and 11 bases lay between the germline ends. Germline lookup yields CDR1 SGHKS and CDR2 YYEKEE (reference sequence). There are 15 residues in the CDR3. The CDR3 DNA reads TGTGCCAGCAGCTTGGTGGCGACGATAAACACTGAAGCTTTCTTT. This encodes CASSLVATINTEAFF.

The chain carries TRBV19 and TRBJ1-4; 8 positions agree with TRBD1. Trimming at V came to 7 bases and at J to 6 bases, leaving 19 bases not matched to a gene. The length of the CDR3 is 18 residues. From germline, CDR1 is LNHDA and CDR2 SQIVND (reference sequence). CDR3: CASIIRGQGASWDEKLFF. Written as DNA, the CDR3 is TGTGCCAGTATTATCAGGGGTCAGGGGGCGAGTTGGGATGAAAAACTGTTTTTT.

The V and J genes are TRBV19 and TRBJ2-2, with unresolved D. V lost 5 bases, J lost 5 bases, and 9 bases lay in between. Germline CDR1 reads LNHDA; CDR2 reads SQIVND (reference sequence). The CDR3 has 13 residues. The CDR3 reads CASSATWTGELFF. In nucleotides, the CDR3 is TGTGCCAGTAGTGCCACATGGACCGGGGAGCTGTTTTTT.

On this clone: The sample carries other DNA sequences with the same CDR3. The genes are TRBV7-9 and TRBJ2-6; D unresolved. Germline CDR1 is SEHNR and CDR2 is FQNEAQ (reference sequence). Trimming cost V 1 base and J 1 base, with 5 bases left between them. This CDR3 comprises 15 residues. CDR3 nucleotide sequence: TGTGCCAGCAGCTTAGGAACTTCTGGGGCCAACGTCCTGACTTTC. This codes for CASSLGTSGANVLTF.

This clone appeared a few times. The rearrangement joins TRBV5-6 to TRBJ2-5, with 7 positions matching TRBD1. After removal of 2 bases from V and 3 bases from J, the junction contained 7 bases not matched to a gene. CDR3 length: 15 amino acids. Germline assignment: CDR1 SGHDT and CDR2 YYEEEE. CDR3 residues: CASSFQTGPKETQYF. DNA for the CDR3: TGTGCCAGCAGCTTTCAGACAGGGCCAAAAGAGACCCAGTACTTC.

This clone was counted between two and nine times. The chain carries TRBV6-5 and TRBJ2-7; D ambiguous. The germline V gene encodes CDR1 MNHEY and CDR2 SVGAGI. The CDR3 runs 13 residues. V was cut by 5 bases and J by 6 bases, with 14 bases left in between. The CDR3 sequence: CASSAQVAGEQYF. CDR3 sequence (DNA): TGTGCCAGCAGTGCTCAGGTGGCTGGCGAGCAGTACTTC.